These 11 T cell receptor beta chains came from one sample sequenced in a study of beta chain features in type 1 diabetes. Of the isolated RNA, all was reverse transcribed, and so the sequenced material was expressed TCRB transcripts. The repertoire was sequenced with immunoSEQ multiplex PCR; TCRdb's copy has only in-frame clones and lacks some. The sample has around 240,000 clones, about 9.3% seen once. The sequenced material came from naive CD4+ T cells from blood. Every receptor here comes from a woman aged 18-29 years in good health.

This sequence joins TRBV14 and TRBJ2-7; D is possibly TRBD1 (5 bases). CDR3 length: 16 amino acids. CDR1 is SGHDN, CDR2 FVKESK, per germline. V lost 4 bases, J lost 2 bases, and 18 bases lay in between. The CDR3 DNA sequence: TGTGCCAGCAGCCGTTACGCAGGGTCTCTCGCCTACGAGCAGTACTTC. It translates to CASSRYAGSLAYEQYF.

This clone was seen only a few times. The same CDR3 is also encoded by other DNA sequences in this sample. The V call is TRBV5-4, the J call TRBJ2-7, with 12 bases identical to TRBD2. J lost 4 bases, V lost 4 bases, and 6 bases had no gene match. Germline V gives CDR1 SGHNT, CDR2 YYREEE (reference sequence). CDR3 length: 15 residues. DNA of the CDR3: TGTGCCAGCAGCAGAGGGACTAGCGGGTCTTACGAGCAGTACTTC. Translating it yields CASSRGTSGSYEQYF.

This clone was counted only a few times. The CDR3: CAWSVLVSAGREGYTF. The CDR3 DNA reads as TGTGCCTGGAGTGTACTTGTATCCGCAGGGAGGGAAGGCTACACCTTC. The V and J genes are TRBV30 and TRBJ1-2; D is possibly TRBD1 (5 bases). This CDR3 contains 16 residues. With 0 bases removed from V and 8 bases from J, the gap between germline ends came to 22 bases. CDR1 is GTSNPN and CDR2 is SVGIG in the germline V gene (reference sequence).

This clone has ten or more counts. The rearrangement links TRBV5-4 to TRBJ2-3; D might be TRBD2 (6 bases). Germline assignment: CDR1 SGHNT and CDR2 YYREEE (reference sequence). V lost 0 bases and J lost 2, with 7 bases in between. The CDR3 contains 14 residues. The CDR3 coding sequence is TGTGCCAGCAGCTTGGGGCGGGACACAGATACGCAGTATTTT. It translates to CASSLGRDTDTQYF. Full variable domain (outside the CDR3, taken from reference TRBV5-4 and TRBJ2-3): ETGVTQSPTHLIKTRGQQVTLRCSSQSGHNTVSWYQQALGQGPQFIFQYYREEENGRGNFPPRFSGLQFPNYSSELNVNALELDDSALYLCASSLGRDTDTQYFGPGTRLTVL.

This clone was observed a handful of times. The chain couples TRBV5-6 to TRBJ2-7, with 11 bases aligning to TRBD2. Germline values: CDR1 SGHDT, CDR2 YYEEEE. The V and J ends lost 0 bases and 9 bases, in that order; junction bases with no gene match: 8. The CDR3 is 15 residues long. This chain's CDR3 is CASSLVTSGNNVQYF. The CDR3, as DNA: TGTGCCAGCAGCTTGGTGACTAGCGGGAATAATGTGCAGTACTTC.

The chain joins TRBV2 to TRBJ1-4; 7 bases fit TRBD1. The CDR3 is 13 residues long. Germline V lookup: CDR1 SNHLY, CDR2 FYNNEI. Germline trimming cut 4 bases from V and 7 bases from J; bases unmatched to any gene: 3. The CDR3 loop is CASSGTGSEKLFF. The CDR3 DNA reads TGTGCCAGCAGTGGGACAGGAAGTGAAAAACTGTTTTTT.

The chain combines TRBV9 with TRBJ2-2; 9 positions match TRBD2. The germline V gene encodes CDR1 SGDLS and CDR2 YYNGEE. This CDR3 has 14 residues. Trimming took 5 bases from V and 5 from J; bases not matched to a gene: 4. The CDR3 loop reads CASSRGRVTGELFF. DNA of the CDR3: TGTGCCAGCAGTCGCGGGAGGGTGACCGGGGAGCTGTTTTTT.

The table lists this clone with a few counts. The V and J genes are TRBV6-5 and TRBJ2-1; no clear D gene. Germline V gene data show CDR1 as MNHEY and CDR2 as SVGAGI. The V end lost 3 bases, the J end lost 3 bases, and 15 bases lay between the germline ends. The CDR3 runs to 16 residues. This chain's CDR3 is CASSYSGLELYNEQFF. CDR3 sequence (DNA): TGTGCCAGCAGTTATTCTGGGTTGGAGCTCTACAATGAGCAGTTCTTC.

The DNA of the CDR3 is TGTGCCAGCAGTGAATCAGCGACCAGCTCCTACAATGAGCAGTTCTTC. It yields the protein CASSESATSSYNEQFF. The chain combines TRBV2 with TRBJ2-1; D is unresolved. Between the trimmed V and J ends, which lost 2 bases and 0 bases, there was a span of 11 bases. Germline V CDR1 and CDR2: SNHLY, FYNNEI. The CDR3 consists of 16 residues.

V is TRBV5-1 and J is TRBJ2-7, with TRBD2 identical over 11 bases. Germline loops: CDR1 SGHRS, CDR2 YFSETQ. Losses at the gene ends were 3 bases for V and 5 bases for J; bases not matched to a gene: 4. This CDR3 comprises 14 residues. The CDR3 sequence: CASSSGTSGNEQYF. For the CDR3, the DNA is TGCGCCAGCAGCTCGGGGACTAGCGGCAACGAGCAGTACTTC.

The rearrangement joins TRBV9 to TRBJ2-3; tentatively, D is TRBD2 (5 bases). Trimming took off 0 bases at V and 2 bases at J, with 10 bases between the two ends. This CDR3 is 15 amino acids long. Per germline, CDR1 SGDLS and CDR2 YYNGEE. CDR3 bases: TGTGCCAGCAGCGTAGGGATTAGCGCCACAGATACGCAGTATTTT. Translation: CASSVGISATDTQYF. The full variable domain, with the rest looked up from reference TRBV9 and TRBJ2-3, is DSGVTQTPKHLITATGQRVTLRCSPRSGDLSVYWYQQSLDQGLQFLIQYYNGEERAKGNILERFSAQQFPDLHSELNLSSLELGDSALYFCASSVGISATDTQYFGPGTRLTVL.